The 23 T cell receptor beta chains in this list originate from one sample, sequenced in a study of cytomegalovirus exposure and HLA in healthy donors. PCR used 60 Vbeta primers and 13 Jbeta primers. The repertoire was sequenced with immunoSEQ multiplex PCR; TCRdb's copy has only in-frame clones and lacks some. The sample includes fewer than 150,000 clones, 75% of them seen just once. Material for sequencing was PBMCs. The receptors originated from a man under 40 in good health and CMV-seronegative.

The chain is built from TRBV7-9 and TRBJ2-3; D unresolved. This CDR3 region has 13 residues. Germline CDR1 SEHNR, CDR2 FQNEAQ (reference sequence). Trimming pared 8 bases from V and 0 bases from J, leaving 9 bases between. Written as DNA, the CDR3 is TGTGCCAGCGGGCACTTGAGCACAGATACGCAGTATTTT. Protein: CASGHLSTDTQYF.

This chain connects TRBV7-8 to TRBJ2-3; TRBD2 is a possible D gene (6 bases). The length of the CDR3 is 14 residues. Trimming pared 11 bases from V and 1 base from J, leaving 16 bases between. CDR1 and CDR2 (germline): SGHVS, FQNEAQ. The CDR3 region is CAGGMVMGTDTQYF. The DNA for the CDR3 is TGTGCCGGGGGGATGGTTATGGGCACAGATACGCAGTATTTT.

The V call is TRBV4-1, the J call TRBJ1-3; D not certain. With 0 bases removed from V and 7 bases from J, the gap between germline ends came to 7 bases. This CDR3 comprises 13 residues. CDR1 and CDR2 from the germline V gene are MGHRA and YSYEKL. This CDR3 is CASSQEEDNTIYF. CDR3 coding DNA: TGCGCCAGCAGCCAAGAGGAGGACAACACCATATATTTT.

The chain carries TRBV11-2 and TRBJ2-2, with D maybe TRBD1 (6 bases). The V and J ends lost 4 bases and 3 bases respectively, with 12 bases between them. Germline CDR1 is SGHAT and CDR2 is FQNNGV. The CDR3 spans 15 residues. Here the CDR3 DNA reads TGTGCCAGCAGCTCTCTTGCAGGGGACACCGGGGAGCTGTTTTTT. Protein product: CASSSLAGDTGELFF.

J is TRBJ1-3 and V is TRBV2, with D tentatively TRBD1 (5 bases). Trimming removed 4 bases from V and 8 bases from J, with 12 bases in between. Looked up from germline, CDR1 is SNHLY and CDR2 is FYNNEI. The CDR3 totals 13 residues. The DNA for the CDR3 is TGTGCCAGCAGTGGGCCGGGGGGTGACACCATATATTTT. Its protein is CASSGPGGDTIYF.

This clone turned up a few times. The chain has TRBV4-1 and TRBJ1-5, with 8 bases matching TRBD1. The CDR3 totals 15 residues. CDR1 is MGHRA, CDR2 YSYEKL, per germline. The junction had 6 bases not matched to a gene; V was cut back by 4 bases and J by 4 bases. The DNA for the CDR3 is TGCGCCAGCAGCCGGACGACAGGGGAGAATCAGCCCCAGCATTTT. Translation: CASSRTTGENQPQHF.

The chain carries TRBV27 and TRBJ1-1; the D is unclear. Germline assignment: CDR1 MNHEY and CDR2 SMNVEV (reference sequence). The V end lost 2 bases, the J end lost 6 bases, and 10 bases lay between the germline ends. The CDR3 loop spans 13 amino acids. This CDR3 reads CASSLSVMAEAFF. As DNA, the CDR3 is TGTGCCAGCAGTTTAAGCGTAATGGCTGAAGCTTTCTTT.

This chain uses TRBV4-3 with TRBJ1-1; D is unresolved. CDR1 is LGHNA and CDR2 is YSLEER in the germline V gene. V shed 4 bases and J shed 7 bases, with 13 bases lying between them. The CDR3 length is 13 residues. The CDR3 coding sequence is TGCGCCAGCAGCCCGGGTCAGAGCCTTGAAGCTTTCTTT. Encoded protein: CASSPGQSLEAFF.

In DNA, the CDR3 is TGCGCCAGCAGCTTGGGGACTAGCGGGTCCAATGAGCAGTTCTTC. Residues: CASSLGTSGSNEQFF. The chain combines TRBV5-1 with TRBJ2-1; TRBD2 aligns across 11 bases. V lost 0 bases and J lost 6; bases outside the gene matches: 2. This CDR3 comprises 15 residues. Germline V gene data show CDR1 as SGHRS and CDR2 as YFSETQ.

The chain is built from TRBV9 and TRBJ1-6; 8 bases fit TRBD1. The germline gives CDR1 SGDLS, CDR2 YYNGEE. The CDR3 covers 14 residues. V shed 2 bases and J 10 bases; nucleotides not matched to a gene: 5. The DNA for the CDR3 is TGTGCCAGCAGCGTTCGGACAGGGCCATCACCCCTCCACTTT. It yields the protein CASSVRTGPSPLHF. Supplemented by reference TRBV9 and TRBJ1-6, the full variable domain reads DSGVTQTPKHLITATGQRVTLRCSPRSGDLSVYWYQQSLDQGLQFLIQYYNGEERAKGNILERFSAQQFPDLHSELNLSSLELGDSALYFCASSVRTGPSPLHFGNGTRLTVT.

Points on this clone: This specimen includes other DNA sequences encoding the same CDR3. The chain recombines TRBV28 with TRBJ1-2; D call uncertain. Germline loops: CDR1 MDHEN, CDR2 SYDVKM. V lost 3 bases and J lost 3, with 5 bases in between. The CDR3 is 12 residues long. The CDR3 here is CASSLGDYGYTF. The CDR3 DNA reads TGTGCCAGCAGTTTGGGAGACTATGGCTACACCTTC.

The chain uses TRBV10-3 and TRBJ1-5; TRBD1 matches at 7 bases. Per the germline V gene, CDR1 is ENHRY and CDR2 is SYGVKD. Trimming removed 3 bases from V and 7 bases from J; junction bases left unmatched: 6. There are 14 residues in the CDR3. This CDR3 reads CAISDPDRRQPQHF. The CDR3, as DNA: TGTGCCATCAGTGACCCGGACAGGAGACAGCCCCAGCATTTT.

V gene TRBV10-3 combines with J gene TRBJ2-7, with 7 bases lining up with TRBD2. V lost 4 bases and J lost 2; bases outside the gene matches: 8. Looked up from germline, CDR1 is ENHRY and CDR2 is SYGVKD. The CDR3 length is 15 residues. CDR3 coding DNA: TGTGCCATCAGTGGGGCGGGCGGGGGAACCTACGAGCAGTACTTC. As protein: CAISGAGGGTYEQYF.

V usage is TRBV7-9 and J usage is TRBJ1-4; 7 positions match TRBD1. The CDR3 is 14 residues long. In germline, CDR1 is SEHNR, CDR2 FQNEAQ (reference sequence). V was pared by 6 bases and J by 6 bases, with 7 bases of the junction left unmatched. The CDR3 nucleotides are TGTGCCAGCAGTACCGGGACAGCCTATGAAAAACTGTTTTTT. It is translated as CASSTGTAYEKLFF.

This clone was picked up a small number of times. This chain uses TRBV19 with TRBJ1-1, with 8 bases that match TRBD1. V trimming: 5 bases; J trimming: 0 bases; junction bases outside the gene matches: 11. Germline V gene data show CDR1 as LNHDA and CDR2 as SQIVND (reference sequence). The CDR3 spans 17 residues. The CDR3 sequence is CASSARRTGNLNTEAFF. The CDR3 DNA is TGTGCCAGTAGTGCCAGACGGACAGGGAACCTGAACACTGAAGCTTTCTTT.

This chain uses TRBV7-2 with TRBJ2-2; D is possibly TRBD2 (5 bases). Germline V gene sequence: CDR1 SGHTA, CDR2 FQGNSA. V lost 5 bases and J 4 bases, leaving 8 bases between the germline ends. This CDR3 region has 13 residues. CDR3 coding DNA: TGTGCCAGCAGCCCCCGGGGCACCGGGGAGCTGTTTTTT. Translated: CASSPRGTGELFF.

The chain joins TRBV27 to TRBJ2-7; 7 bases line up with TRBD1. This CDR3 has 13 amino acids. The germline V gene has CDR1 MNHEY and CDR2 SMNVEV (reference sequence). J was trimmed by 4 bases and V by 6 bases; bases with no gene match: 6. The CDR3 DNA follows: TGTGCCAGCAGCCAGGGGGTCGCTTACGAGCAGTACTTC. Its translation: CASSQGVAYEQYF.

This chain uses TRBV28 with TRBJ2-7; 10 bases are shared with TRBD1. V shed 7 bases, J shed 2 bases, and the junction held 8 bases outside the gene matches. This CDR3 has 15 amino acids. Germline V gene data show CDR1 as MDHEN and CDR2 as SYDVKM. Here the CDR3 DNA reads TGTGCCAGCACCCTACCCGGGACAGGGGCCTACGAGCAGTACTTC. Translating gives CASTLPGTGAYEQYF. The full variable domain, its missing parts supplied by reference TRBV28 and TRBJ2-7, is DVKVTQSSRYLVKRTGEKVFLECVQDMDHENMFWYRQDPGLGLRLIYFSYDVKMKEKGDIPEGYSVSREKKERFSLILESASTNQTSMYLCASTLPGTGAYEQYFGPGTRLTVT.

This chain connects TRBV15 to TRBJ1-4, with D maybe TRBD1 (6 bases). The CDR3 contains 16 residues. V lost 3 bases, J lost 6 bases, and 17 bases lay in between. Germline CDR1 and CDR2: LNHNV and YYDKDF (reference sequence). CDR3 DNA sequence: TGTGCCACCAGCAGGGAAAAGGGGACACAGGATGAAAAACTGTTTTTT. This codes for CATSREKGTQDEKLFF.

This chain uses TRBV27 with TRBJ2-7; TRBD2 is a possible D gene (5 bases). This CDR3 has 14 residues. Between the trimmed V and J ends, which lost 3 bases and 2 bases, there was a span of 11 bases. CDR1 MNHEY and CDR2 SMNVEV come from the germline V gene (reference sequence). The CDR3 here is CASSFGSGTYEQYF. The CDR3 nucleotides are TGTGCCAGCAGTTTTGGGTCGGGAACCTACGAGCAGTACTTC.

The gene calls are TRBV4-1 and TRBJ1-3; perhaps TRBD1 as D (5 bases). Germline assignment: CDR1 MGHRA and CDR2 YSYEKL. The CDR3 contains 16 residues. Trimming took off 2 bases at V and 4 bases at J, with 15 bases between the two ends. In DNA form, the CDR3 reads TGCGCCAGCAGCCAACCTCAGGGATCCTCCGGAAACACCATATATTTT. Amino acid sequence: CASSQPQGSSGNTIYF.

The chain is built from TRBV19 and TRBJ1-5, with a possible D match to TRBD1 (6 bases). V shed 9 bases and J shed 9 bases, with 27 bases lying between them. Per the germline V gene, CDR1 is LNHDA and CDR2 is SQIVND (reference sequence). The CDR3 extends over 16 amino acids. Here the CDR3 reads CASTLGGGAPLLPQHF. CDR3 nucleotides: TGTGCCAGCACCCTCGGTGGGGGGGCGCCCCTTTTGCCCCAGCATTTT. The variable domain in full, completed from reference TRBV19 and TRBJ1-5, reads DGGITQSPKYLFRKEGQNVTLSCEQNLNHDAMYWYRQDPGQGLRLIYYSQIVNDFQKGDIAEGYSVSREKKESFPLTVTSAQKNPTAFYLCASTLGGGAPLLPQHFGDGTRLSIL.

As for this clone: At one end the junction does not follow the germline gene, possibly because of a read error. This chain connects TRBV2 to TRBJ1-2; D uncertain. The CDR3 spans 14 residues. Germline loops: CDR1 SNHLY, CDR2 FYNNEI. The CDR3 loop is CASSEGLLIYGYTF. As DNA, the CDR3 is TGTGCCAGCAGCGAAGGACTGTTGATATATGGCTACACCTTC.